This T cell receptor beta chain was retrieved from a study of T-cell reconstitution after alpha-beta-depleted transplantation in children (dated by TCRdb to the mid-2010s). A note on the overall study: Using TCR repertoire profiling, the study quantitatively followed how T-cell immune reconstitution unfolded in children after TCRalphabeta/CD19-depleted allogeneic hematopoietic cell transplantation.

Results and caveats for the whole study, not just this receptor: In some patients, the high TCRbeta diversity seen at day 60 was put down to recipient T cells and intrathymic progenitors that had survived conditioning. Hyperexpanded clone frequencies declined over subsequent months; after one year, T-cell counts and TCRbeta diversity were mostly attributed to newly produced T cells. About two months after transplant, the apparently early recovery of alphabetaT-cell counts reportedly depended on just several hundred clones that had expanded rapidly and came from non-depleted graft cells.

About this clonotype: Its antigen remains unidentified. No base quality information exists; no much larger clone differs at one position.

V loses 5 bases of germline sequence and J loses 6 bases, and the interval between the two ends is 17 bases. The CDR3, cysteine through phenylalanine, is 15 amino acids long. Of all the DNA, just the CDR3 is kept, 45 bases in frame from base 1. Libraries were built with PCR. Sequencing used an Illumina HiSeq 2500. To normalize quantification of the TCRbeta repertoire, the TCR libraries were built with molecular barcoding that relied on unique molecular identifiers. Using fastp at Q25 and MiXCR, TCRdb reprocessed the public reads and kept productive beta chains. Rows with one shared CDR3 protein collapse into an entry with the most common genes and DNA. The sample records fewer than 250,000 distinct CDR3 sequences, approximately 15% of which are singletons. The top ten hold just under 45% of the sample. This sample's treatment or condition label indicates: allogeneic hematopoietic cell transplantation with graft depleted of TCRalphabeta T cells and CD19 B cells. TCRalphabeta/CD19-depleted allogeneic hematopoietic cell grafts were given to the transplant recipients, all of whom were children.

Sequencing used PBMCs, mostly from graft donor cells, obtained 360 days after TCRalphabeta/CD19-depleted stem cell transplant. This sequence originates from a male patient aged 2-10 years who had a stem cell transplant for acute lymphoblastic leukemia, so the T cells may come from the graft donor. The chain joins TRBV12-3 or TRBV12-4 to TRBJ1-5; 6 matching bases give a weak D call of TRBD1. The CDR3 region: CASSPPRGAGQPQHF. At the DNA level, the sequence is TGTGCCAGCAGTCCCCCCAGGGGAGCGGGTCAGCCCCAGCATTTT.